The clone carrying this T cell receptor beta chain was detected a few times. This entry belongs to a study of blood T cell repertoires in COVID-19. Study-level information: The analysed material was cDNA or gDNA that came from T cells, B-cell-depleted T cells, or PBMCs.

The CDR3 is made up of 14 amino acids. The germline V gene encodes CDR1 GTSNPN and CDR2 SVGIG (reference sequence). J gave up 0 bases and V 5 bases, and 1 base lay outside the gene matches. Authors' methods: Reference gene primer amplification in the assay estimated nucleated cell counts. Generated by immunoSEQ multiplex PCR, the TCRdb table keeps only in-frame clones and is missing some. Clonal size and the V and J genes are those of that table, whereas D and trimming came from the DNA. Seen here are a few hundred thousand clones, approximately 81% observed once, and the top ten hold less than 4%. Sample: peripheral blood. The TCR sequence derives from a woman aged 18-29 years with acute or convalescent COVID-19. The V and J genes are TRBV30 and TRBJ2-2; 9 bases match TRBD1. CDR3 coding DNA: TGTGCCTGGGGACAGGGGTCGAACACCGGGGAGCTGTTTTTT. Translated, it gives CAWGQGSNTGELFF.